This T cell receptor beta chain was found in a study of T cells in Graves' hyperthyroidism and ophthalmopathy. From RNA transcripts, TCR beta CDR3 regions were amplified. HTBI primers drove first-round RT-PCR of the TCR CDR3. TCRdb ran MiXCR on the multiplex PCR reads and lists one entry per CDR3 protein. The sample lists a few hundred thousand distinct CDR3 sequences; around 14% were seen once. This clonotype turned up a few times. Mismatch with germline at one junction end may stem from a read error. Germline V CDR1 and CDR2: MDHEN, SYDVKM. This CDR3 contains 16 residues. Sequenced material: blood. The chain combines TRBV28 with TRBJ2-1; D might be TRBD2 (7 bases). This receptor was identified in a woman in her late teens or twenties with Graves' hyperthyroidism. The CDR3 sequence: CACRGGGVGERVEQFF. CDR3 DNA: TGTGCCTGCAGAGGAGGGGGGGTGGGAGAGCGTGTTGAGCAGTTCTTC.